This T cell receptor (beta chain) was recorded in a study of lymphopenia after photon versus proton radiotherapy. Study findings and constraints: Larger post-nadir TCR diversity loss correlated inversely with survival in deceased patients. Survival link was tested only in deceased patients; proton benefit remains a possibility. Under photons, naive T cells and diversity fell while effector/memory populations rose.

With respect to this clone: Its antigen is not identified.

Trimming cost V 0 bases and J 10 bases, with 7 bases left between them. Germline-derived CDR1 and CDR2 are SEHNR and FQNEAQ (reference sequence). The CDR3 extends over 13 amino acids. Measured with immunoSEQ multiplex PCR; TCRdb has only the in-frame clones, and not every one. The repertoire includes fewer than 3,000 clones, about 94% of them detected once, and over 1.5% sits in the top ten. The source is a woman between 65 and 79 years old with pancreatic cancer. Sequenced here: peripheral blood, sampled from a patient treated with photon-based radiotherapy. This chain links TRBV7-9 with TRBJ1-6; D may be TRBD1 (5 bases). The CDR3 coding sequence is TGTGCCAGCAGCTTAGCGGGGGACTCACCCCTCCACTTT. Residues: CASSLAGDSPLHF.